Listed below are T cell receptor beta chains from one sample, sequenced in a study of T cell responses to AZD1222 COVID-19 vaccine. Profiling relied on immunoSEQ multiplex PCR, and the TCRdb table lists in-frame clones only, not all of them. Of 120,000 or so clones in the sample, 85% to 90% were seen once. The sequenced sample was peripheral blood, obtained 28 days after the second AZD1222 dose. The receptors come from an adult who received the AZD1222 COVID-19 vaccine. The CDR3 runs from the conserved cysteine through the conserved F or W. A D gene is named only where the DNA matches it firmly. Clone size, where shown, is once, few, many, or a class for clones that have expanded.

d_gene: .; j_gene: TRBJ2-1; abundance: .; len: 17; v_gene: TRBV11-2; CDR3nt: TGTGCCAGCAGGCCCCTCAGGGGCGCAACCCAAGGTACTGAGCAGTTCTTC; CDR3aa: CASRPLRGATQGTEQFF
d_gene: .; j_gene: TRBJ2-3; abundance: .; len: 14; v_gene: TRBV3-1/TRBV3-2; CDR3nt: TGTGCCAGCAGCCTTGAAGGGGGGGGAGATACGCAGTATTTT; CDR3aa: CASSLEGGGDTQYF
d_gene: .; j_gene: TRBJ2-1; abundance: .; len: 15; v_gene: TRBV14; CDR3nt: TGTGCCAGCAGCCAAGTAGCGGCCACCTACAATGAGCAGTTCTTC; CDR3aa: CASSQVAATYNEQFF
d_gene: .; j_gene: TRBJ2-7; abundance: .; len: 12; v_gene: TRBV28; CDR3nt: TGTGCCAGCAGCGGGGTTGTCTACGAGCAGTACTTC; CDR3aa: CASSGVVYEQYF
d_gene: TRBD1; j_gene: TRBJ2-4; abundance: .; len: 16; v_gene: TRBV2; CDR3nt: TGTGCCAGCAGTGAAGACAGGGGAAAAGCCAAAAACATTCAGTACTTC; CDR3aa: CASSEDRGKAKNIQYF
d_gene: .; j_gene: TRBJ1-2; abundance: .; len: 12; v_gene: TRBV6-2/TRBV6-3; CDR3nt: TGTGCCAGCAGCCAAGGACTCTATGGCTACACCTTC; CDR3aa: CASSQGLYGYTF
d_gene: .; j_gene: TRBJ1-1; abundance: few; len: 13; v_gene: TRBV6-5; CDR3nt: TGTGCCAGCAGCTGGGGCGGGGGCGCTGAAGCTTTCTTT; CDR3aa: CASSWGGGAEAFF
d_gene: .; j_gene: TRBJ2-1; abundance: few; len: 13; v_gene: TRBV30; CDR3nt: TGTGCCTGGAGGAGCACAGGGGAGGGGGAGCAGTTCTTC; CDR3aa: CAWRSTGEGEQFF
d_gene: TRBD1; j_gene: TRBJ1-2; abundance: .; len: 13; v_gene: TRBV5-4; CDR3nt: TGTGCCAGCAGGCCGGACAGGGCGTGGGGCTACACCTTC; CDR3aa: CASRPDRAWGYTF
d_gene: TRBD2; j_gene: TRBJ2-1; abundance: .; len: 16; v_gene: TRBV7-2; CDR3nt: TGTGCCAGCAGCTCTAGGACTAGCGGGGGGGCATGGGAGCAGTTCTTC; CDR3aa: CASSSRTSGGAWEQFF
d_gene: .; j_gene: TRBJ2-1; abundance: .; len: 15; v_gene: TRBV14; CDR3nt: TGTGCCAGCAGCGACTCAGGGGTCTGGTACAATGAGCAGTTCTTC; CDR3aa: CASSDSGVWYNEQFF
d_gene: .; j_gene: TRBJ1-5; abundance: .; len: 13; v_gene: TRBV12-5; CDR3nt: TGTGCTAGTGGTTTTCGGACAAAACAGCCCCAGCATTTT; CDR3aa: CASGFRTKQPQHF
d_gene: .; j_gene: TRBJ1-1; abundance: .; len: 11; v_gene: TRBV5-6; CDR3nt: TGTGCCAGCAGCTTGAACACTGAAGCTTTCTTT; CDR3aa: CASSLNTEAFF
d_gene: TRBD1; j_gene: TRBJ2-1; abundance: .; len: 18; v_gene: TRBV5-8; CDR3nt: TGTGCCAGCAGCTTGGAGGGTCACAGGGGATGGACCTACAATGAGCAGTTCTTC; CDR3aa: CASSLEGHRGWTYNEQFF
d_gene: TRBD1; j_gene: TRBJ2-3; abundance: .; len: 15; v_gene: TRBV14; CDR3nt: TGTGCCAGCAGCCAGGGTCATAGGGGGCTCGATACGCAGTATTTT; CDR3aa: CASSQGHRGLDTQYF
d_gene: TRBD2; j_gene: TRBJ2-2; abundance: .; len: 19; v_gene: TRBV4-3; CDR3nt: TGCGCCAGCAGCCAAGATCATCTCGGGGGGGCGACGAACACCGGGGAGCTGTTTTTT; CDR3aa: CASSQDHLGGATNTGELFF
d_gene: .; j_gene: TRBJ2-4; abundance: .; len: 13; v_gene: TRBV6-2/TRBV6-3; CDR3nt: TGTGCCAGCAGTTACAGTCCAGAAAACATTCAGTACTTC; CDR3aa: CASSYSPENIQYF
d_gene: .; j_gene: TRBJ2-2; abundance: .; len: 15; v_gene: TRBV9; CDR3nt: TGTGCCAGCAGCGGTTCCGGCGGGCCCACCGGGGAGCTGTTTTTT; CDR3aa: CASSGSGGPTGELFF
d_gene: .; j_gene: TRBJ2-2; abundance: .; len: 13; v_gene: TRBV6-5; CDR3nt: TGTGCCAGCAAGTCCTTGAACACCGGGGAGCTGTTTTTT; CDR3aa: CASKSLNTGELFF
d_gene: TRBD1; j_gene: TRBJ2-3; abundance: .; len: 16; v_gene: TRBV13; CDR3nt: TGTGCCAGCAGCTTGATCGGGACAGGGAACAGTGATACGCAGTATTTT; CDR3aa: CASSLIGTGNSDTQYF
d_gene: TRBD1; j_gene: TRBJ1-1; abundance: .; len: 16; v_gene: TRBV2; CDR3nt: TGTGCCAGCAGTGACCCCGGGACAGACATGAACACTGAAGCTTTCTTT; CDR3aa: CASSDPGTDMNTEAFF
d_gene: .; j_gene: TRBJ1-1; abundance: .; len: 14; v_gene: TRBV21-1; CDR3nt: TGTGCCAGCAGCAAAGTTCCCCGGAACACTGAAGCTTTCTTT; CDR3aa: CASSKVPRNTEAFF
d_gene: .; j_gene: TRBJ1-1; abundance: .; len: 17; v_gene: TRBV27; CDR3nt: TGTGCCAGCAGTCCGGGACTAAGGTTTAGGGGGAACACTGAAGCTTTCTTT; CDR3aa: CASSPGLRFRGNTEAFF
d_gene: .; j_gene: TRBJ1-2; abundance: .; len: 16; v_gene: TRBV30; CDR3nt: TGTGCCTGGAGTAAACCCGGGACGGAGTATTTATATGGCTACACCTTC; CDR3aa: CAWSKPGTEYLYGYTF
d_gene: .; j_gene: TRBJ1-6; abundance: .; len: 14; v_gene: TRBV6-1; CDR3nt: TGTGCCAGCAGTGACGGTAGACATAATTCACCCCTCCACTTT; CDR3aa: CASSDGRHNSPLHF
d_gene: .; j_gene: TRBJ1-2; abundance: .; len: 13; v_gene: TRBV7-2; CDR3nt: TGTGCCAGCAGCCCAATGGGGGCCTATGGCTACACCTTC; CDR3aa: CASSPMGAYGYTF
d_gene: .; j_gene: TRBJ2-7; abundance: .; len: 12; v_gene: TRBV10-1; CDR3nt: TGCGCCAGCAGTGAGTGTTTCTACGAGCAGTACTTC; CDR3aa: CASSECFYEQYF
d_gene: .; j_gene: TRBJ2-2; abundance: .; len: 12; v_gene: TRBV10-1; CDR3nt: TGCGCCAGCAGTGGCGGGGCCGGGGAGCTGTTTTTT; CDR3aa: CASSGGAGELFF
d_gene: .; j_gene: TRBJ1-2; abundance: .; len: 13; v_gene: TRBV12-3/TRBV12-4; CDR3nt: TGTGCCAGCAGCTATACTATCGGTAATTGGGTCACCTTC; CDR3aa: CASSYTIGNWVTF
d_gene: TRBD1; j_gene: TRBJ2-7; abundance: few; len: 14; v_gene: TRBV6-5; CDR3nt: TGTGCCAGCAGCCGGGACAGGCTCTCCTACGAGCAGTACTTC; CDR3aa: CASSRDRLSYEQYF
d_gene: .; j_gene: TRBJ1-2; abundance: .; len: 15; v_gene: TRBV30; CDR3nt: TGTGCCTGGAGTGTACATCGCATAGCTAACTATGGCTACACCTTC; CDR3aa: CAWSVHRIANYGYTF
d_gene: .; j_gene: TRBJ2-7; abundance: .; len: 12; v_gene: TRBV4-1; CDR3nt: TGCGCCAGCAGCCTATCCGGAGACGAGCAGTACTTC; CDR3aa: CASSLSGDEQYF
d_gene: .; j_gene: TRBJ2-2; abundance: .; len: 14; v_gene: TRBV2; CDR3nt: TGTGCCCGCTCTCGGACCGCCAACACCGGGGAGCTGTTTTTT; CDR3aa: CARSRTANTGELFF
d_gene: .; j_gene: TRBJ1-1; abundance: .; len: 16; v_gene: TRBV27; CDR3nt: TGTGCCAGCAGTTTAGGACGGGGTAGTGGTAGAGCTGAAGCTTTCTTT; CDR3aa: CASSLGRGSGRAEAFF
d_gene: .; j_gene: TRBJ2-7; abundance: .; len: 13; v_gene: TRBV7-2; CDR3nt: TGTGCCAGCAGCTTAGAAAGGCGGAGCGAGCAGTACTTC; CDR3aa: CASSLERRSEQYF
d_gene: TRBD1; j_gene: TRBJ1-2; abundance: .; len: 16; v_gene: TRBV5-1; CDR3nt: TGCGCCAGCAGCTTGTCCCCTTTTAACAGGGGAGGTGGCTACACCTTC; CDR3aa: CASSLSPFNRGGGYTF
d_gene: .; j_gene: TRBJ1-5; abundance: few; len: 14; v_gene: TRBV6-1; CDR3nt: TGTGCCAGCAGTGAAGGAGAGAGCAATCAGCCCCAGCATTTT; CDR3aa: CASSEGESNQPQHF
d_gene: .; j_gene: TRBJ1-1; abundance: .; len: 15; v_gene: TRBV11-2; CDR3nt: TGTGCCAGCAGCTTAGGTCGGGGGTCAGGCACTGAAGCTTTCTTT; CDR3aa: CASSLGRGSGTEAFF
d_gene: .; j_gene: TRBJ1-2; abundance: .; len: 13; v_gene: TRBV5-5; CDR3nt: TGTGCCAGCAGCTTGACTACAAACTATGGCTACACCTTC; CDR3aa: CASSLTTNYGYTF
d_gene: TRBD1; j_gene: TRBJ2-7; abundance: once; len: 14; v_gene: TRBV6-5; CDR3nt: TGTGCCAGCAGTCCGGGACAGGGAAGGTACGAGCAGTACTTC; CDR3aa: CASSPGQGRYEQYF
d_gene: .; j_gene: TRBJ2-7; abundance: .; len: 14; v_gene: TRBV11-2; CDR3nt: TGTGCCAGCAGCCTCGGACACCCAGCCTACGAGCAGTACTTC; CDR3aa: CASSLGHPAYEQYF
d_gene: TRBD1; j_gene: TRBJ1-3; abundance: .; len: 17; v_gene: TRBV4-1; CDR3nt: TGCGCCAGCAGCCAAGATCCAGGGGGCAGTTCTGGAAACACCATATATTTT; CDR3aa: CASSQDPGGSSGNTIYF
d_gene: TRBD1; j_gene: TRBJ1-2; abundance: .; len: 14; v_gene: TRBV28; CDR3nt: TGTGCCAGCAGCACCCCGGGACAGGGAAGAGGCTACACCTTC; CDR3aa: CASSTPGQGRGYTF
d_gene: .; j_gene: TRBJ2-1; abundance: .; len: 13; v_gene: TRBV6-2/TRBV6-3; CDR3nt: TGTGCCAGCAGTTACTCGGGACGCCAGGAGCAGTTCTTC; CDR3aa: CASSYSGRQEQFF
d_gene: TRBD1; j_gene: TRBJ1-6; abundance: once; len: 16; v_gene: TRBV7-9; CDR3nt: TGTGCCAGCAGTCCCGCGAGGACAGGAGTCGATTCACCCCTCCACTTT; CDR3aa: CASSPARTGVDSPLHF
d_gene: .; j_gene: TRBJ2-1; abundance: .; len: 15; v_gene: TRBV11-3; CDR3nt: TGTGCCAGCAGTGGGGGGGGCCGGTTTGGCAATGAGCAGTTCTTC; CDR3aa: CASSGGGRFGNEQFF
d_gene: .; j_gene: TRBJ1-5; abundance: few; len: 18; v_gene: TRBV6-4; CDR3nt: TGTGCCAGCAGATCCGAGTGGCCGGGTCTCCATAGCAATCAGCCCCAGCATTTT; CDR3aa: CASRSEWPGLHSNQPQHF